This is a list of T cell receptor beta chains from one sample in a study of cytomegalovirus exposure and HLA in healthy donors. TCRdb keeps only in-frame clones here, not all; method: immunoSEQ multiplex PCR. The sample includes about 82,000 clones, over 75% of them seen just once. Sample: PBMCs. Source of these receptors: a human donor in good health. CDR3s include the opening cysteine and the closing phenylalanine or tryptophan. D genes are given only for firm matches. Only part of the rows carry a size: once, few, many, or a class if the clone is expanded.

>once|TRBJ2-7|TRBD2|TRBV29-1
TGCAGCGTTGAATGGCTAGCGGGGGGATTCCTCTACGAGCAGTACTTC
CSVEWLAGGFLYEQYF
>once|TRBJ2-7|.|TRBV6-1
TGTGCCAGCTTACGGGGTCGGGGGGCGTGCGAGCAGTACTTC
CASLRGRGACEQYF
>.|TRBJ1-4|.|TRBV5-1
TGCGCCAGCAGCCCGGTGGGGGGATCTAATGAAAAACTGTTTTTT
CASSPVGGSNEKLFF
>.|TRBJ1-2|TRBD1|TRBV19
TGTGCCAGTACGCCCGGGACAGGGAACTATGGCTACACCTTC
CASTPGTGNYGYTF
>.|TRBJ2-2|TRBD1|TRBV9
TGTGCCAGCAGCATGGCGGGACAGGGCCACACCGGGGAGCTGTTTTTT
CASSMAGQGHTGELFF
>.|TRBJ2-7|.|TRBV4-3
TGCGCCAGCAGCCCGGGGTACTCCTACGAGCAGTACTTC
CASSPGYSYEQYF
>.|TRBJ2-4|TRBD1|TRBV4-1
TGCGCCAGCAGCCAAGATATACAGGGGAAAAACATTCAGTACTTC
CASSQDIQGKNIQYF
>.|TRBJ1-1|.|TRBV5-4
TGTGCCAGCAGCTTGGTCGGGGACACTGAAGCTTTCTTT
CASSLVGDTEAFF
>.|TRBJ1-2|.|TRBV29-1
TGCAGCGTTGTGCCGGTGGCGGTCTATGGCTACACCTTC
CSVVPVAVYGYTF
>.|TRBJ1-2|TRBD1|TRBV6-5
TGTGCCAGCAGTTACGATATGGGACAGGGGATGGGCTACACCTTC
CASSYDMGQGMGYTF
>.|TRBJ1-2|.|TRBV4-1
TGCGCCAGCAGCCAGCCCGGGGGGGCATATGGCTACACCTTC
CASSQPGGAYGYTF
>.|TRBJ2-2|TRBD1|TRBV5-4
TGTGCCAGCAGCAGAAACAGGGGAAACACCGGGGAGCTGTTTTTT
CASSRNRGNTGELFF
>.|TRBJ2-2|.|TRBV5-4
TGTGCCAGCAGCCTGGACCGCTACGGGGAGCTGTTTTTT
CASSLDRYGELFF
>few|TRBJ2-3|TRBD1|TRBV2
TGTGCCAGCAGTCACCTGGACAGGGAGGCAGATACGCAGTATTTT
CASSHLDREADTQYF
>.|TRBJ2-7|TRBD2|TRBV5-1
TGCGCCAGCAGCTTGACTAGCGGGGCCGTGGAGCAGTACTTC
CASSLTSGAVEQYF
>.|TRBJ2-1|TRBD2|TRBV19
TGTGCCAGTAGTGGCGGGGGGGCCTACAATGAGCAGTTCTTC
CASSGGGAYNEQFF
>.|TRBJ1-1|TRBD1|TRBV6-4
TGTGCCAGCAGTGACCGAGCAGGGGGAGGTCACGGCACTGAAGCTTTCTTT
CASSDRAGGGHGTEAFF
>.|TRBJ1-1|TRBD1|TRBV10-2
TGCGCCAGCACCTCGGGACAGGGGAACACTGAAGCTTTCTTT
CASTSGQGNTEAFF
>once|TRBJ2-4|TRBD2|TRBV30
TGTGCCTGGAGTGTACCGAATAGCGGGGGGGCTAGAAACATTCAGTACTTC
CAWSVPNSGGARNIQYF
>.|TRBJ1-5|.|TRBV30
TGTGCCTGGAGCACCGCCCTAAGTCAGCCCCAGCATTTT
CAWSTALSQPQHF
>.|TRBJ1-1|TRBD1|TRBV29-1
TGCAGCGTTGCGGTGGGACAGGGGGGGACTGAAGCTTTCTTT
CSVAVGQGGTEAFF